The 20 T cell receptor beta chains below were found in one sample sequenced in a study of technical replicates of blood from a few donors. Sequenced by immunoSEQ multiplex PCR; TCRdb stores in-frame clones only, minus some. The data contain around 78,000 clones, 90% to 95% of them singletons. Sequenced: T cells isolated from PBMCs. These receptor sequences come from a human donor in good health.

This clone has a single count. The chain employs TRBV5-6 and TRBJ2-1; D unclear. Trimming shortened V by 0 bases and J by 3 bases, and 7 bases separated the two germline ends. Germline V gene lookup returns CDR1 SGHDT and CDR2 YYEEEE. The CDR3 runs to 14 residues. The DNA of the CDR3 is TGTGCCAGCAGCTTGGTTCCAGACTACAATGAGCAGTTCTTC. Protein sequence: CASSLVPDYNEQFF.

The gene calls are TRBV10-3 and TRBJ1-2, with 9 bases aligning to TRBD1. Unmatched junction bases numbered 7, after V lost 8 bases and J lost 3 bases. The CDR3 contains 14 residues. In germline, CDR1 is ENHRY, CDR2 SYGVKD. CDR3 sequence reads: CAIGTTGGDYGYTF. DNA of the CDR3: TGTGCCATCGGGACGACAGGGGGGGACTATGGCTACACCTTC.

The chain uses TRBV6-1 and TRBJ2-7; D might be TRBD2 (6 bases). This CDR3 has 15 amino acids. V lost 3 bases and J lost 4, with 16 bases in between. The germline V gene encodes CDR1 MNHNS and CDR2 SASEGT. The CDR3 spells CASSDVPGLPYEQYF. CDR3 bases: TGTGCCAGCAGTGATGTCCCGGGACTCCCATACGAGCAGTACTTC.

In regard to this clone: The germline gene is not matched at one end of the junction; a read error may be the cause. The chain employs TRBV7-9 and TRBJ2-7, with a weak D call TRBD1 (6 bases). Germline CDR1 is SEHNR and CDR2 is FQNEAQ (reference sequence). The CDR3 covers 9 residues. CDR3 region: CAVTGSGFF. In DNA form, the CDR3 reads TGTGCCGTTACAGGGTCTGGGTTCTTC.

The V and J genes are TRBV4-1 and TRBJ1-1; D gene ambiguous. This CDR3 region has 13 residues. Trimming removed 4 bases from V and 1 base from J, with 7 bases in between. Looked up from germline, CDR1 is MGHRA and CDR2 is YSYEKL. DNA for the CDR3: TGCGCCAGCAGCCCCCGGGGGAACACTGAAGCTTTCTTT. This gives the protein CASSPRGNTEAFF.

The J gene is TRBJ1-2, the V gene TRBV15; the D gene is possibly TRBD1 (5 bases). This CDR3 is built from 15 residues. Per germline, CDR1 LNHNV and CDR2 YYDKDF (reference sequence). V was cut by 0 bases and J by 8 bases, with 16 bases left in between. CDR3 in amino acids: CATSRDHSQVQGYTF. In nucleotides, the CDR3 is TGTGCCACCAGCAGAGATCATTCACAGGTCCAGGGCTACACCTTC.

V usage is TRBV6-5 and J usage is TRBJ1-2; no firm D call. Germline V gene sequence: CDR1 MNHEY, CDR2 SVGAGI. The CDR3 consists of 14 residues. V was pared by 3 bases and J by 4 bases, with 12 bases between. The CDR3 protein is CASSYMGTLYGYTF. CDR3 DNA: TGTGCCAGCAGTTATATGGGCACCCTCTATGGCTACACCTTC.

This chain joins TRBV29-1 and TRBJ2-7; 15 nucleotides agree with TRBD2. Germline V gene sequence: CDR1 SQVTM, CDR2 ANQGSEA. The V segment lost 6 bases and the J segment 4 bases; nucleotides outside the gene matches: 10. The CDR3 has 16 amino acids. DNA of the CDR3: TGCAGCGTCGGGGGGACTAGCGGGAGGAAGAGGTACGAGCAGTACTTC. Translated, it gives CSVGGTSGRKRYEQYF.

The gene calls are TRBV5-1 and TRBJ2-3; 10 bases match TRBD1. The CDR3 extends over 17 amino acids. Germline-derived CDR1 and CDR2 are SGHRS and YFSETQ. V lost 4 bases, J lost 2 bases, and 10 bases stayed unmatched. The CDR3 bases are TGCGCCAGCAGCCAACCGGGACAGGGGACACTCACAGATACGCAGTATTTT. Residues: CASSQPGQGTLTDTQYF.

This clone was observed a handful of times. The V call is TRBV19, the J call TRBJ1-5, with a weak D call TRBD1 (5 bases). Germline CDR1 reads LNHDA; CDR2 reads SQIVND (reference sequence). Between the trimmed V and J ends, which lost 3 bases and 7 bases, there was a span of 16 bases. This CDR3 comprises 15 residues. The CDR3 DNA follows: TGTGCCAGTAGTATGTCCGGGACTGGAATACAGCCCCAGCATTTT. Translation: CASSMSGTGIQPQHF.

This chain connects TRBV6-1 to TRBJ1-1; D ambiguous. Trimming stripped 2 bases from V and 4 bases from J, with 23 bases between. This CDR3 region has 18 residues. Per the germline V gene, CDR1 is MNHNS and CDR2 is SASEGT. The CDR3: CASSESFRIGEDLTEAFF. DNA for the CDR3: TGTGCCAGCAGTGAATCATTTAGAATTGGGGAGGATCTCACTGAAGCTTTCTTT.

CDR3 sequence: CASSLGLALSSYNEQFF. The CDR3 coding sequence is TGTGCCAGCAGCTTGGGACTAGCGCTGAGCTCCTACAATGAGCAGTTCTTC. The rearrangement joins TRBV5-5 to TRBJ2-1, with TRBD2 matching 8 bases. V trimming: 0 bases; J trimming: 0 bases; junction bases outside the gene matches: 5. This CDR3 has 17 residues. Germline V gene sequence: CDR1 SGHKS, CDR2 YYEKEE (reference sequence).

The chain links TRBV29-1 to TRBJ2-7; 10 nucleotides align to TRBD2. Germline values: CDR1 SQVTM, CDR2 ANQGSEA. J was trimmed by 4 bases and V by 3 bases; bases with no gene match: 0. The CDR3 consists of 12 residues. CDR3: CSVEGLAYEQYF. The CDR3 nucleotides are TGCAGCGTTGAGGGACTAGCGTACGAGCAGTACTTC.

J is TRBJ2-7 and V is TRBV19, with D tentatively TRBD1 (5 bases). Deletions cut 3 bases from V and 3 bases from J, with 15 bases between. CDR3 length equals 15 residues. Germline CDR1 is LNHDA and CDR2 is SQIVND (reference sequence). This CDR3 is CASSMSGKPNYEQYF. The CDR3 bases are TGTGCCAGTAGTATGTCAGGGAAGCCTAACTACGAGCAGTACTTC.

The sample holds a few counts of this clone. J is TRBJ1-1 and V is TRBV5-1; no firm D call. Trimming took 1 base from V and 3 from J, leaving 10 bases between them. The germline V gene has CDR1 SGHRS and CDR2 YFSETQ. The length of the CDR3 is 14 residues. CDR3 sequence (DNA): TGCGCCAGCAGCTTGTCCGGAGGCGACACTGAAGCTTTCTTT. It codes for CASSLSGGDTEAFF.

V is TRBV5-6 and J is TRBJ1-1, with unresolved D. CDR3 length: 13 residues. Per the germline V gene, CDR1 is SGHDT and CDR2 is YYEEEE. The ends were cut back, 1 base at V and 12 bases at J, with 16 bases in the middle. The DNA for the CDR3 is TGTGCCAGCAGCTTGCTGGAGGAGATATATACTTTCTTT. It translates to CASSLLEEIYTFF.

V is TRBV15 and J is TRBJ1-5, with 7 bases identical to TRBD1. V lost 4 bases, J lost 7 bases, and 10 bases stayed unmatched. Germline lookup yields CDR1 LNHNV and CDR2 YYDKDF (reference sequence). CDR3 length equals 15 residues. The CDR3 DNA sequence: TGTGCCACCAGCATAAGTCGGACAGGCATGCAGCCCCAGCATTTT. Its translation is CATSISRTGMQPQHF.

This chain joins TRBV6-5 and TRBJ1-2; D ambiguous. Germline V gives CDR1 MNHEY, CDR2 SVGAGI. V lost 6 bases, J lost 4 bases, and 9 bases lay in between. CDR3 length: 12 residues. CDR3 in amino acids: CASRDYSYGYTF. CDR3 DNA: TGTGCCAGCAGGGACTATTCCTATGGCTACACCTTC.

CDR3 DNA: TGTGCCAGCAGCTCCGCGGCAGAGAACACTGAAGCTTTCTTT. Protein product: CASSSAAENTEAFF. The V gene is TRBV7-9, the J gene TRBJ1-1; D not certain. V lost 4 bases and J lost 1, with 10 bases in between. Germline V gene data show CDR1 as SEHNR and CDR2 as FQNEAQ (reference sequence). The CDR3 is 14 residues long. Supplemented by reference TRBV7-9 and TRBJ1-1, the full variable domain reads DTGVSQNPRHKITKRGQNVTFRCDPISEHNRLYWYRQTLGQGPEFLTYFQNEAQLEKSRLLSDRFSAERPKGSFSTLEIQRTEQGDSAMYLCASSSAAENTEAFFGQGTRLTVV.

The chain joins TRBV14 to TRBJ2-5; D not resolved. CDR1 and CDR2 from the germline V gene are SGHDN and FVKESK. CDR3 size: 13 residues. V lost 11 bases to trimming and J lost 3 bases, with 16 bases between them. The CDR3 spells CARTRPTEETQYF. The CDR3 DNA sequence: TGTGCCCGAACCCGTCCCACTGAAGAGACCCAGTACTTC. Variable domain in full (rest from reference TRBV14 and TRBJ2-5): EAGVTQFPSHSVIEKGQTVTLRCDPISGHDNLYWYRRVMGKEIKFLLHFVKESKQDESGMPNNRFLAERTGGTYSTLKVQPAELEDSGVYFCARTRPTEETQYFGPGTRLLVL.